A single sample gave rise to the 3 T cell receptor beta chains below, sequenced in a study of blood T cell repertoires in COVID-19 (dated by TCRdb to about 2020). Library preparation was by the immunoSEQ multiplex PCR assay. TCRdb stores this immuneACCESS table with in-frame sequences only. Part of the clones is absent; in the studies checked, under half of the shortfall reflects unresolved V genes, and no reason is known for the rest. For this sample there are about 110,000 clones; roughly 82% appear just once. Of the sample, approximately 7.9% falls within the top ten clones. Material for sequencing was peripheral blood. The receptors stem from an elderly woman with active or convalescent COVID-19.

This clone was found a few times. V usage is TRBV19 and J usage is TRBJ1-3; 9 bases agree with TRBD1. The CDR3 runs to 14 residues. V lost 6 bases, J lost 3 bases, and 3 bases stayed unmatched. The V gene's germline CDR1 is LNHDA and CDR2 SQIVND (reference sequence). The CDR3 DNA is TGTGCCAGTAGACAGGGGGCAAGTGGAAACACCATATATTTT. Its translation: CASRQGASGNTIYF.

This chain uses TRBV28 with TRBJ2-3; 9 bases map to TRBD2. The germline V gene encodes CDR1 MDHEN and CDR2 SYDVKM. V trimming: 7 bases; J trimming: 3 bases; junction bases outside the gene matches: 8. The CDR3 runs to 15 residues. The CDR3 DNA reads TGTGCCAGCACCCTAGCGGGAATACAAACAGATACGCAGTATTTT. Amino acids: CASTLAGIQTDTQYF.

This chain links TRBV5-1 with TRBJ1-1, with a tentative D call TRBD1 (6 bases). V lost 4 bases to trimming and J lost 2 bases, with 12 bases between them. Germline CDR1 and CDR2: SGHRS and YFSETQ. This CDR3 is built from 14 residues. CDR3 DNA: TGCGCCAGCAGCACCGGACAGAGTAACACTGAAGCTTTCTTT. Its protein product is CASSTGQSNTEAFF.